The 17 T cell receptor beta chains below were found in one sample sequenced in a study of cytomegalovirus exposure and HLA in healthy donors. Profiled with immunoSEQ multiplex PCR; TCRdb holds only in-frame clones, not every one. The sample records over 200,000 clones, 85% to 90% being singletons. Specimen: PBMCs. These receptors all stem from a woman aged 18-29 years in good health and CMV-seronegative.

There are a few counts of this clone. The chain carries TRBV19 and TRBJ1-5; no reliable D call. Trimming left V 4 bases short and J 3 bases short, with 16 bases between. CDR1 and CDR2 from the germline V gene are LNHDA and SQIVND (reference sequence). The CDR3 has 16 amino acids. DNA of the CDR3: TGTGCCAGTAGTAGGACTCAGGCGTCCGTCAATCAGCCCCAGCATTTT. It yields the protein CASSRTQASVNQPQHF.

J is TRBJ2-7 and V is TRBV30, with 11 bases lining up with TRBD1. This CDR3 region has 14 residues. Germline-derived CDR1 and CDR2 are GTSNPN and SVGIG (reference sequence). The ends lost 2 bases at V and 4 bases at J; junction bases unmatched: 4. The CDR3 DNA follows: TGTGCCTGGAGTCTATGGGACAGGGGGTACGAGCAGTACTTC. This encodes CAWSLWDRGYEQYF.

The CDR3 bases are TGTGCCAGCAGCGTCGGGACTAGCTGGGGCGAGCAGTACTTC. Encoded protein: CASSVGTSWGEQYF. J is TRBJ2-7 and V is TRBV9; TRBD2 aligns across 9 bases. The trim removed 2 bases at V and 6 bases at J, leaving 6 bases unmatched. Germline-derived CDR1 and CDR2 are SGDLS and YYNGEE. CDR3 length: 14 amino acids.

This sequence joins TRBV5-5 and TRBJ2-3, with 7 positions matching TRBD2. V lost 6 bases, J lost 0 bases, and 13 bases stayed unmatched. The CDR3 has 17 residues. Looked up from germline, CDR1 is SGHKS and CDR2 is YYEKEE (reference sequence). CDR3 nucleotide sequence: TGTGCCAGCACATTTCGTTCAGCGGGGTTTAGCACAGATACGCAGTATTTT. It specifies CASTFRSAGFSTDTQYF.

The chain uses TRBV9 and TRBJ1-2; the D is unclear. The CDR3 is 14 residues long. Trimming removed 4 bases from V and 0 bases from J, with 10 bases in between. Germline loops: CDR1 SGDLS, CDR2 YYNGEE. This CDR3 reads CASSPRAPNYGYTF. The DNA for the CDR3 is TGTGCCAGCAGCCCCCGCGCTCCTAACTATGGCTACACCTTC. Supplemented by reference TRBV9 and TRBJ1-2, the full variable domain reads DSGVTQTPKHLITATGQRVTLRCSPRSGDLSVYWYQQSLDQGLQFLIQYYNGEERAKGNILERFSAQQFPDLHSELNLSSLELGDSALYFCASSPRAPNYGYTFGSGTRLTVV.

The J gene is TRBJ1-5, the V gene TRBV9, with a weak D call TRBD1 (5 bases). Per the germline V gene, CDR1 is SGDLS and CDR2 is YYNGEE. The CDR3 sequence is 14 residues long. V was pared by 0 bases and J by 7 bases, with 11 bases between. Here the CDR3 reads CASSVGDSSQPQHF. Here the CDR3 DNA reads TGTGCCAGCAGCGTAGGTGACAGCAGCCAGCCCCAGCATTTT.

The chain uses TRBV18 and TRBJ2-7; tentative D call: TRBD1 (6 bases). CDR3 length: 15 amino acids. Germline loops: CDR1 KGHSH, CDR2 LQKENI. V lost 3 bases, J lost 5 bases, and 17 bases lay in between. CDR3 DNA: TGTGCCAGCTCACCGTTCCAGGGGAAGGGCCACGAGCAGTACTTC. It yields the protein CASSPFQGKGHEQYF.

The chain combines TRBV27 with TRBJ2-7; possible D gene TRBD2, 5 bases. This CDR3 has 15 residues. Germline values: CDR1 MNHEY, CDR2 SMNVEV (reference sequence). Between the trimmed V and J ends, which lost 5 bases and 2 bases, there was a span of 16 bases. CDR3 nucleotide sequence: TGTGCCAGCAGTCACCCAGGTAGCGCGGCCTACGAGCAGTACTTC. It specifies CASSHPGSAAYEQYF.

This clone is a singleton in its sample. This chain joins TRBV9 and TRBJ2-7; 9 bases fit TRBD1. V dropped 0 bases and J dropped 1; count of bases not matched to a gene: 2. The CDR3 loop spans 15 amino acids. Germline CDR1 reads SGDLS; CDR2 reads YYNGEE. The CDR3, as DNA: TGTGCCAGCAGCGTAGGGGACAGGGCATCCTACGAGCAGTACTTC. Its translation is CASSVGDRASYEQYF.

This chain links TRBV11-2 with TRBJ2-3; 7 positions agree with TRBD2. V was pared by 0 bases and J by 5 bases, with 8 bases of the junction left unmatched. Germline CDR1 and CDR2: SGHAT and FQNNGV. The CDR3 is made up of 16 amino acids. Here the CDR3 reads CASSLEAGRNIDTQYF. CDR3 nucleotide sequence: TGTGCCAGCAGCTTAGAAGCGGGACGGAATATAGATACGCAGTATTTT.

The chain combines TRBV5-1 with TRBJ2-7; 10 bases map to TRBD2. The CDR3 consists of 14 residues. From germline, CDR1 is SGHRS and CDR2 YFSETQ. The trim removed 4 bases at V and 3 bases at J, leaving 4 bases unmatched. The CDR3 loop is CASSGASGGYEQYF. CDR3 nucleotide sequence: TGCGCCAGCAGCGGCGCTAGCGGGGGCTACGAGCAGTACTTC.

This chain links TRBV2 with TRBJ2-6, with a possible D match to TRBD1 (5 bases). Germline assignment: CDR1 SNHLY and CDR2 FYNNEI. The CDR3 length is 18 residues. The ends were cut back, 2 bases at V and 2 bases at J, with 16 bases in the middle. The CDR3 DNA follows: TGTGCCAGCAGTGAAAGGGGCGTAAAGGCCACTGGGGCCAACGTCCTGACTTTC. Encoded protein: CASSERGVKATGANVLTF.

This clone showed up just once. The rearrangement uses TRBV5-6 and TRBJ2-2; D is unresolved. This CDR3 region has 13 residues. Trimming removed 2 bases at V and 4 bases at J, with 6 bases between. Germline V gene sequence: CDR1 SGHDT, CDR2 YYEEEE. The DNA for the CDR3 is TGTGCCAGCAGCTTCAGTATCACCGGGGAGCTGTTTTTT. It codes for CASSFSITGELFF.

This chain connects TRBV27 to TRBJ2-2, with 9 bases fitting TRBD2. The germline V gene encodes CDR1 MNHEY and CDR2 SMNVEV (reference sequence). This CDR3 comprises 17 residues. After removal of 3 bases from V and 8 bases from J, the junction contained 13 bases not matched to a gene. In nucleotides, the CDR3 is TGTGCCAGCAGTTTTTTTGGGGCTAGCGGGATAGCGGGGGAGCTGTTTTTT. Residues: CASSFFGASGIAGELFF.

This clone was seen a handful of times. The chain employs TRBV2 and TRBJ2-7; 10 bases match TRBD2. Germline values: CDR1 SNHLY, CDR2 FYNNEI. The CDR3 length is 15 residues. V was clipped by 3 bases and J by 0 bases; unmatched bases: 2. The CDR3 here is CASSEVAGGSYEQYF. The CDR3 bases are TGTGCCAGCAGTGAGGTAGCGGGAGGCTCCTACGAGCAGTACTTC. The entire variable domain, with the rest obtained from reference TRBV2 and TRBJ2-7, is as follows: EPEVTQTPSHQVTQMGQEVILRCVPISNHLYFYWYRQILGQKVEFLVSFYNNEISEKSEIFDDQFSVERPDGSNFTLKIRSTKLEDSAMYFCASSEVAGGSYEQYFGPGTRLTVT.

This sequence joins TRBV7-3 and TRBJ2-3, with 8 nucleotides matching TRBD2. There are 13 residues in the CDR3. Losses at the gene ends were 5 bases for V and 5 bases for J; bases not matched to a gene: 3. Germline CDR1 SGHTA, CDR2 FQGTGA. This chain's CDR3 is CASSATSEDTQYF. As DNA, the CDR3 is TGTGCCAGCAGCGCGACTAGCGAAGATACGCAGTATTTT.

The genes are TRBV18 and TRBJ1-2; TRBD1 matches at 9 bases. The CDR3 loop spans 19 amino acids. Germline V gene data show CDR1 as KGHSH and CDR2 as LQKENI. With 3 bases clipped from V and 6 bases from J, the junction kept 20 bases outside the gene matches. The CDR3 loop reads CASSPDNTGPHRGPDGYTF. The CDR3 region has the DNA TGTGCCAGCTCACCCGACAACACCGGTCCCCACAGGGGGCCAGATGGCTACACCTTC.